These 25 T cell receptor beta chains were all obtained from the same sample, sequenced in a study of cytomegalovirus exposure and HLA in healthy donors. The PCR contained 60 Vbeta and 13 Jbeta primers. Only in-frame clones appear in the TCRdb table, and some are missing; sequencing was by immunoSEQ multiplex PCR. The sample gives 150,000 to 200,000 clones, about 77% of which show up once; 4.5% to 7.5% is in the top ten. Specimen: PBMCs. The receptors here all came from a woman in her thirties in good health and CMV-seropositive.

This sequence joins TRBV11-2 and TRBJ1-5; a possible D gene is TRBD1 (5 bases). CDR1 and CDR2 (germline): SGHAT, FQNNGV. V gave up 5 bases and J gave up 6 bases, with 14 bases separating them. The CDR3 length is 14 residues. CDR3 loop: CASSLTGVGQPQHF. The CDR3 DNA follows: TGTGCCAGCAGCCTGACGGGGGTTGGTCAGCCCCAGCATTTT.

The rearrangement links TRBV27 to TRBJ2-5; D remains unclear. Deletions cut 5 bases from V and 3 bases from J, with 10 bases between. Germline V CDR1 and CDR2: MNHEY, SMNVEV (reference sequence). The CDR3 runs 13 residues. CDR3 loop: CASSPRREETQYF. The CDR3 DNA reads TGTGCCAGCAGTCCCCGACGGGAAGAGACCCAGTACTTC.

The genes are TRBV10-3 and TRBJ1-5; D call uncertain. Per the germline V gene, CDR1 is ENHRY and CDR2 is SYGVKD. There are 13 residues in the CDR3. V was clipped by 9 bases and J by 5 bases, with 14 bases between them. CDR3: CAIASISDQPQHF. In DNA, the CDR3 is TGTGCCATTGCTTCCATTTCGGATCAGCCCCAGCATTTT.

The chain combines TRBV9 with TRBJ2-1, with D perhaps TRBD1 (6 bases). Trimming left V 4 bases short and J 9 bases short, with 23 bases between. The CDR3 is 16 residues long. Germline V gives CDR1 SGDLS, CDR2 YYNGEE. The CDR3 is CASSLPGVTRSIEQFF. The CDR3 bases are TGTGCCAGCAGCCTTCCAGGGGTTACACGATCCATTGAGCAGTTCTTC.

The sample holds a few counts of this clone. J is TRBJ2-3 and V is TRBV5-1; 8 nucleotides line up with TRBD1. The CDR3 loop spans 16 amino acids. V shed 0 bases and J 5 bases; nucleotides not matched to a gene: 8. Germline V CDR1 and CDR2: SGHRS, YFSETQ. The CDR3 region has the DNA TGCGCCAGCAGCTTGGATCCCAGGGGGCCAGGAGATACGCAGTATTTT. This codes for CASSLDPRGPGDTQYF.

The chain joins TRBV6-6 to TRBJ2-7, with 7 bases matching TRBD2. The length of the CDR3 is 14 residues. V lost 0 bases, J lost 6 bases, and 5 bases stayed unmatched. Germline CDR1 reads MNHNY; CDR2 reads SVGAGI (reference sequence). CDR3 region: CASSYSAGEGEQYF. The CDR3, as DNA: TGTGCCAGCAGTTACTCGGCGGGAGAAGGCGAGCAGTACTTC.

The V and J genes are TRBV6-1 and TRBJ1-2; D is possibly TRBD1 (6 bases). V lost 8 bases to trimming and J lost 7 bases, with 11 bases between them. The CDR3 is 11 residues long. The V gene's germline CDR1 is MNHNS and CDR2 SASEGT. The CDR3 reads CASGTNGGYTF. In DNA, the CDR3 is TGTGCCAGCGGGACAAATGGTGGCTACACCTTC.

This sequence joins TRBV7-2 and TRBJ1-5, with D unclear. Germline CDR1 and CDR2: SGHTA and FQGNSA. Trimming pared 1 base from V and 5 bases from J, leaving 6 bases between. There are 13 residues in the CDR3. In DNA form, the CDR3 reads TGTGCCAGCAGCTTAGAACTGGATCAGCCCCAGCATTTT. Its translation: CASSLELDQPQHF.

The V call is TRBV5-1, the J call TRBJ2-7, with 11 bases lining up with TRBD1. Losses at the gene ends were 4 bases for V and 7 bases for J; bases not matched to a gene: 7. Germline V gene sequence: CDR1 SGHRS, CDR2 YFSETQ. The CDR3 is 14 residues long. CDR3 bases: TGCGCCAGCAGCCGAGGACAGGGGGCAGAAGAGCAGTACTTC. It encodes CASSRGQGAEEQYF.

This clone was seen just once. V and J are TRBV5-6 and TRBJ1-5; no definite D call. The germline V and J ends were trimmed by 2 bases and 5 bases, with 11 bases remaining between them. The CDR3 has 14 amino acids. CDR1 is SGHDT, CDR2 YYEEEE, per germline. The CDR3: CASSFGVTYQPQHF. For the CDR3, the DNA is TGTGCCAGCAGCTTCGGGGTCACCTATCAGCCCCAGCATTTT.

The chain combines TRBV6-1 with TRBJ2-7; D may be TRBD2 (6 bases). There are 12 residues in the CDR3. V lost 11 bases, J lost 5 bases, and 16 bases lay in between. In germline, CDR1 is MNHNS, CDR2 SASEGT. CDR3 sequence (DNA): TGTGCCTCCACGGGGGTTTTGAACGAGCAGTACTTC. Translation gives CASTGVLNEQYF.

The chain links TRBV7-2 to TRBJ2-1; D not resolved. V lost 2 bases to trimming and J lost 0 bases, with 5 bases between them. Per germline, CDR1 SGHTA and CDR2 FQGNSA. The CDR3 is 14 residues long. The CDR3 nucleotides are TGTGCCAGCAGCTTATCGTCCTCCTACAATGAGCAGTTCTTC. Amino acid sequence: CASSLSSSYNEQFF.

This chain uses TRBV2 with TRBJ1-1, with D perhaps TRBD1 (5 bases). Germline values: CDR1 SNHLY, CDR2 FYNNEI. The ends were cut back, 3 bases at V and 11 bases at J, with 13 bases in the middle. This CDR3 has 12 amino acids. CDR3 nucleotide sequence: TGTGCCAGCAGTGATGCAGGGTCTGTGGCTTTCTTT. Translated, it gives CASSDAGSVAFF.

The CDR3 loop reads CASSTTGGYGYTF. The DNA for the CDR3 is TGTGCCAGCAGTACGACAGGGGGCTATGGCTACACCTTC. J is TRBJ1-2 and V is TRBV6-5; 9 nucleotides match TRBD1. Per the germline V gene, CDR1 is MNHEY and CDR2 is SVGAGI. The CDR3 is 13 amino acids. With 5 bases clipped from V and 4 bases from J, the junction kept 2 bases outside the gene matches.

The V call is TRBV12-5, the J call TRBJ2-3, with D maybe TRBD1 (5 bases). The germline V and J ends were trimmed by 4 bases and 4 bases, with 12 bases remaining between them. There are 14 residues in the CDR3. The V gene's germline CDR1 is LGHNT and CDR2 FRNRAP. CDR3 amino acids: CASGYGQGPDTQYF. CDR3 in DNA: TGTGCTAGTGGTTATGGCCAGGGCCCAGATACGCAGTATTTT.

Remarks on this clone: At the DNA level, this CDR3 is encoded by other sequences in the same sample as well. The CDR3 region is CASSFTGDYGYTF. CDR3 in DNA: TGTGCCAGCAGCTTCACGGGTGACTATGGCTACACCTTC. This chain joins TRBV9 and TRBJ1-2; D gene uncertain. The ends were cut back, 4 bases at V and 3 bases at J, with 10 bases in the middle. CDR1 and CDR2 from the germline V gene are SGDLS and YYNGEE. The CDR3 sequence is 13 residues long.

The chain has TRBV29-1 and TRBJ1-2; D unclear. CDR3 length: 13 residues. V shed 3 bases and J shed 3 bases, with 11 bases lying between them. The germline V gene has CDR1 SQVTM and CDR2 ANQGSEA. The CDR3 sequence: CSVDGFSHYGYTF. In nucleotides, the CDR3 is TGCAGCGTTGACGGGTTCAGCCACTATGGCTACACCTTC. The full variable domain, in which reference TRBV29-1 and TRBJ1-2 provide the parts outside the CDR3, is SAVISQKPSRDICQRGTSLTIQCQVDSQVTMMFWYRQQPGQSLTLIATANQGSEATYESGFVIDKFPISRPNLTFSTLTVSNMSPEDSSIYLCSVDGFSHYGYTFGSGTRLTVV.

This rearrangement joins TRBV6-1 to TRBJ1-1; 7 positions match TRBD1. CDR3 length: 14 amino acids. J gave up 1 base and V 4 bases, and 3 bases lay outside the gene matches. Looked up from germline, CDR1 is MNHNS and CDR2 is SASEGT. CDR3 region: CASSAGTANTEAFF. CDR3 DNA sequence: TGTGCCAGCAGTGCCGGGACAGCGAACACTGAAGCTTTCTTT.

This sequence joins TRBV7-2 and TRBJ2-7; D is possibly TRBD2 (8 bases). V shed 4 bases and J shed 0 bases, with 16 bases lying between them. Germline V gene lookup returns CDR1 SGHTA and CDR2 FQGNSA. The CDR3 has 16 residues. The CDR3 region is CASSSRQGLVSYEQYF. The DNA of the CDR3 is TGTGCCAGCAGCTCAAGACAGGGACTAGTCTCCTACGAGCAGTACTTC.

The V call is TRBV18, the J call TRBJ1-1, with D maybe TRBD1 (6 bases). Germline CDR1 reads KGHSH; CDR2 reads LQKENI. Between the trimmed V and J ends, which lost 3 bases and 6 bases, there was a span of 14 bases. The CDR3 covers 14 residues. For the CDR3, the DNA is TGTGCCAGCTCACCTCAACAGGGAACCTCTGAAGCTTTCTTT. This translates into CASSPQQGTSEAFF.

The table lists this clone with a few counts. The rearrangement uses TRBV6-5 and TRBJ1-1, with D possibly matching TRBD1 (5 bases). The CDR3 loop spans 15 amino acids. The V end lost 6 bases, the J end lost 0 bases, and 14 bases lay between the germline ends. Germline lookup yields CDR1 MNHEY and CDR2 SVGAGI. The CDR3 DNA reads TGTGCCAGCAGCCCGGGGGGGGACCTGAACACTGAAGCTTTCTTT. Translating gives CASSPGGDLNTEAFF.

V gene TRBV5-1 combines with J gene TRBJ2-5, with D unresolved. Germline CDR1 and CDR2: SGHRS and YFSETQ. The CDR3 has 13 residues. V dropped 2 bases and J dropped 2 bases, with 7 bases sitting between them. The CDR3 sequence: CASSLKAQETQYF. CDR3 bases: TGCGCCAGCAGCTTAAAAGCACAAGAGACCCAGTACTTC.

J is TRBJ1-1 and V is TRBV10-1; 8 bases align to TRBD1. The germline gives CDR1 WNHNN, CDR2 SYGVQD (reference sequence). This CDR3 region has 14 residues. Trimming at V came to 6 bases and at J to 4 bases, leaving 7 bases not matched to a gene. CDR3 sequence reads: CASRKDRASTEAFF. CDR3 sequence (DNA): TGCGCCAGCAGAAAGGACAGGGCGAGCACTGAAGCTTTCTTT.

This chain uses TRBV6-5 with TRBJ2-5, with TRBD2 matching 10 bases. There are 16 residues in the CDR3. Germline V CDR1 and CDR2: MNHEY, SVGAGI. Trimming removed 0 bases from V and 5 bases from J; junction bases left unmatched: 6. The CDR3 sequence: CASSYSVLAGVETQYF. The CDR3 DNA follows: TGTGCCAGCAGTTACTCCGTCCTAGCGGGAGTTGAGACCCAGTACTTC.

Concerning this clone itself: Other DNA sequences of this sample code for an identical CDR3. The V call is TRBV6-5, the J call TRBJ1-2; 8 nucleotides agree with TRBD1. This CDR3 spans 13 amino acids. Germline trimming cut 5 bases from V and 7 bases from J; bases unmatched to any gene: 6. CDR1 and CDR2 (germline): MNHEY, SVGAGI. Here the CDR3 reads CASSPGTGGGYTF. The DNA of the CDR3 is TGTGCCAGCAGTCCAGGGACAGGTGGTGGCTACACCTTC.